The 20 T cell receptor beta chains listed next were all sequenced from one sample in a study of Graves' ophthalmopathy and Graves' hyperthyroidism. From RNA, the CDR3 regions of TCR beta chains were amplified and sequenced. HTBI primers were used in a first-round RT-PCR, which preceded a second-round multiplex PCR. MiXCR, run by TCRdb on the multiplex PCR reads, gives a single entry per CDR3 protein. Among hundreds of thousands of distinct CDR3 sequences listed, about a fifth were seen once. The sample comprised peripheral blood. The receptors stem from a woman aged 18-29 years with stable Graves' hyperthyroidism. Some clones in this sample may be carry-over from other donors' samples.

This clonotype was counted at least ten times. CDR3 coding DNA: TGTGCCAGCAAGCTCGACAGGTCCAATCAGCCCCAGCATTTT. Protein sequence: CASKLDRSNQPQHF. This chain links TRBV27 with TRBJ1-5; a possible D gene is TRBD1 (6 bases). V lost 7 bases to trimming and J lost 3 bases, with 13 bases between them. The CDR3 spans 14 residues. The germline V gene has CDR1 MNHEY and CDR2 SMNVEV (reference sequence).

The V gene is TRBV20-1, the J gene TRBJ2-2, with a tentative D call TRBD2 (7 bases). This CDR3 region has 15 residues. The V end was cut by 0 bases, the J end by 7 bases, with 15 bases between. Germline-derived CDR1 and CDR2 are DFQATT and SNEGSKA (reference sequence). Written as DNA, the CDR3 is TGCAGTGCTAGAGAAGGGAAGGGGGGGCACGGGGAGCTGTTTTTT. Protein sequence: CSAREGKGGHGELFF.

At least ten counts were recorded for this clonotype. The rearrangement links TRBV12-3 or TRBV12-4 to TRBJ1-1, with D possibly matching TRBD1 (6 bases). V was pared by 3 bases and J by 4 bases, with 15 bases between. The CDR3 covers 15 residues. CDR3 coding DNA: TGTGCCAGCAGTTTGGATACAGGGAAGGTCACTGAAGCTTTCTTT. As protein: CASSLDTGKVTEAFF.

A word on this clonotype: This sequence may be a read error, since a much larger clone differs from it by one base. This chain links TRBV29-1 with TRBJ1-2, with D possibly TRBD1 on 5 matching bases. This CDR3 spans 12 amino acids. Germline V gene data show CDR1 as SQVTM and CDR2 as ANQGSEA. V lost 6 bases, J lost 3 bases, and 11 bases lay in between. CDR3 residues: CSVPLGDYGYTF. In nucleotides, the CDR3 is TGCAGCGTACCCCTGGGGGACTATGGCTACACCTTC.

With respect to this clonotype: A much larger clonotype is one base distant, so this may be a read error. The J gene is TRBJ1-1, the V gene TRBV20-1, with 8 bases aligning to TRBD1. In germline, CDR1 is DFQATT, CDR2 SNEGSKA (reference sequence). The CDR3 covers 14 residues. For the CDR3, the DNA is TGCAGTGCTCGGCGACAGGGGCAGGACACTGAAGCTTGCTTT. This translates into CSARRQGQDTEACF.

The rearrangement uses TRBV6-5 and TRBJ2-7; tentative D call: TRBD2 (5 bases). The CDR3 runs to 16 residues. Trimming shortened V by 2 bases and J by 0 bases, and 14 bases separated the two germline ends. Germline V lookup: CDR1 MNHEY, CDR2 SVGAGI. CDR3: CASSYSKEVYSYEQYF. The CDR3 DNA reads TGTGCCAGCAGTTACAGCAAGGAGGTTTACTCCTACGAGCAGTACTTC.

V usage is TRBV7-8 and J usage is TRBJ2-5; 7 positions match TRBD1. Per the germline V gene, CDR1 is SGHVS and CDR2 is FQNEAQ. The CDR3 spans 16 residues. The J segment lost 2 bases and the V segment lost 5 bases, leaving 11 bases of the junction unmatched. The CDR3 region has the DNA TGTGCCAGCAGCACTGACAGGGTATGGGGGCAAGAGACCCAGTACTTC. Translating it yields CASSTDRVWGQETQYF.

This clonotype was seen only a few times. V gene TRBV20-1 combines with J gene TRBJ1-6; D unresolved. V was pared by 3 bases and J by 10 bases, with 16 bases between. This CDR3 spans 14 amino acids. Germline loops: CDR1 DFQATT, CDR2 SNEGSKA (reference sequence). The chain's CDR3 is CSARRQGFESPLHF. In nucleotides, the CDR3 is TGCAGTGCTAGGCGACAAGGCTTCGAATCACCCCTCCACTTT.

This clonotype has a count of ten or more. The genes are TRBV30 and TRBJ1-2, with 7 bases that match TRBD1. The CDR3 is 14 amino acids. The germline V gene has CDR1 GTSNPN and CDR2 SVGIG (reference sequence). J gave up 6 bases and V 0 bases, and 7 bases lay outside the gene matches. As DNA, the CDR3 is TGTGCCTGGAGTGTGCAGGGGGAGTTAAATGGCTACACCTTC. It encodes CAWSVQGELNGYTF.

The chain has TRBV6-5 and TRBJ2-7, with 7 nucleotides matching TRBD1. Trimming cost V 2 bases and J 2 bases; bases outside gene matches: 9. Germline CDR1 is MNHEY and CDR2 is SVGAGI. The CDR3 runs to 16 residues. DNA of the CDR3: TGTGCCAGCAGTTACCCGGGACAGAACTCACCCTACGAGCAGTACTTC. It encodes CASSYPGQNSPYEQYF.

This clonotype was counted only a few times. The DNA of the CDR3 is TGCGCCAGCAGCTCCAGAGGGGACAGCAATTCACCCCTCCACTTT. The encoded protein is CASSSRGDSNSPLHF. V gene TRBV5-1 combines with J gene TRBJ1-6; 7 positions match TRBD1. The V segment lost 3 bases and the J segment 7 bases; nucleotides outside the gene matches: 7. The CDR3 runs 15 residues. Germline CDR1 SGHRS, CDR2 YFSETQ.

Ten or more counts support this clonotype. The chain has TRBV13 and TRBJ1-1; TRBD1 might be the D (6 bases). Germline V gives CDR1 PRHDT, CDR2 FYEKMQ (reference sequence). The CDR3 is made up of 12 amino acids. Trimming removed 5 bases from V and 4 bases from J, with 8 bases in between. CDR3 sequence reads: CASSIQGTEAFF. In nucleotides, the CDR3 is TGTGCCAGCAGCATACAGGGCACTGAAGCTTTCTTT.

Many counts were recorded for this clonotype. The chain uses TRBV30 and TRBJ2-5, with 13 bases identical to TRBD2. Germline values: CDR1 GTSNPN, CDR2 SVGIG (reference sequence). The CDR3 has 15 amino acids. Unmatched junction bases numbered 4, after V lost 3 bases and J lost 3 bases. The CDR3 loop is CAWRHGLAGEETQYF. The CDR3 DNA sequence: TGTGCCTGGAGGCATGGACTAGCGGGGGAAGAGACCCAGTACTTC.

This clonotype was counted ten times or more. This chain's CDR3 is CAWSVNTEAFF. The DNA of the CDR3 is TGTGCCTGGAGTGTGAACACTGAAGCTTTCTTT. The chain joins TRBV30 to TRBJ1-1; no reliable D call. This CDR3 spans 11 amino acids. The germline V gene encodes CDR1 GTSNPN and CDR2 SVGIG (reference sequence). V lost 0 bases to trimming and J lost 1 base, with 0 bases between them.

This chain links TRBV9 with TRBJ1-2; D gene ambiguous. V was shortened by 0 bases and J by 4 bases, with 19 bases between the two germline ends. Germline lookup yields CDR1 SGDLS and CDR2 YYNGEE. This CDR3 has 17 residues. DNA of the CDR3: TGTGCCAGCAGCGTAGTCCCACTTGGGGTAGGGAGCTATGGCTACACCTTC. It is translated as CASSVVPLGVGSYGYTF.

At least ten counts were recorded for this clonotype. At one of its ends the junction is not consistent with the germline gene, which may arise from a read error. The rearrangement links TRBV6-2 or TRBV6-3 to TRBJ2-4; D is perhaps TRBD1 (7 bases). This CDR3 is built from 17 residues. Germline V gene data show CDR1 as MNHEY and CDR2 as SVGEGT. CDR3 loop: CASSWRDRNLAKNIKYF. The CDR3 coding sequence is TGTGCCAGCAGCTGGAGGGACAGAAATTTAGCCAAAAACATTAAGTACTTC.

CDR3 protein: CASSGHRGQRTEAFF. The DNA of the CDR3 is TGTGCCAGTAGTGGCCACAGGGGGCAGAGGACTGAAGCTTTCTTT. V gene TRBV19 combines with J gene TRBJ1-1; 9 bases map to TRBD1. CDR1 and CDR2 from the germline V gene are LNHDA and SQIVND (reference sequence). V trimming: 5 bases; J trimming: 5 bases; junction bases outside the gene matches: 9. The CDR3 contains 15 residues.

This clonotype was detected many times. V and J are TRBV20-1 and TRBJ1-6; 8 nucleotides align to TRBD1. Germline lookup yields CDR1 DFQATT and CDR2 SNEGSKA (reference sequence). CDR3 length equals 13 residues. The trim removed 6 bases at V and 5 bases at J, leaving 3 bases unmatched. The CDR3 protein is CSAKDRDNSPLHF. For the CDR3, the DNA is TGCAGTGCGAAGGACAGGGATAATTCACCCCTCCACTTT.

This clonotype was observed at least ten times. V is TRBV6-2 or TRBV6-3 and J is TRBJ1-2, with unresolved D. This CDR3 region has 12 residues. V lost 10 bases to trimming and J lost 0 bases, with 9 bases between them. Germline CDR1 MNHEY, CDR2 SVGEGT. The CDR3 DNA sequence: TGTGCCACCGGGTCTTCTAACTATGGCTACACCTTC. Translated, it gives CATGSSNYGYTF.

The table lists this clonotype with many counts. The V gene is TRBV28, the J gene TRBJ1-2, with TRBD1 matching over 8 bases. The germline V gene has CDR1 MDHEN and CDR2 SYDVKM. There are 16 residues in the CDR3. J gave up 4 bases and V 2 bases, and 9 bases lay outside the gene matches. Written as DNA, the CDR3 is TGTGCCAGCAGTTTAGTGGGACAGGTAGTTGGCTATGGCTACACCTTC. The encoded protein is CASSLVGQVVGYGYTF.